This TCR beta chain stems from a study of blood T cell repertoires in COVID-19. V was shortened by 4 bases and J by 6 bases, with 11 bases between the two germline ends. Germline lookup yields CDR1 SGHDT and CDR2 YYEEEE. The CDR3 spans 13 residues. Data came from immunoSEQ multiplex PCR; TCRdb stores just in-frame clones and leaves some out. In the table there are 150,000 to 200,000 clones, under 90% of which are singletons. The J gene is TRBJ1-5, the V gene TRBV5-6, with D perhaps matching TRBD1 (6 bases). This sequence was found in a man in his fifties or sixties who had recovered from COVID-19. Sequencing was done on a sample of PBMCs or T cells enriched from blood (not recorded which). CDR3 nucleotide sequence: TGTGCCAGCAGCACAGGGTCGAGTCAGCCCCAGCATTTT. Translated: CASSTGSSQPQHF.